The 30 T cell receptor beta chains reported below all come from one sample, sequenced in a study of cytomegalovirus exposure and HLA in healthy donors. Both 60 Vbeta primers and 13 Jbeta primers went into the PCR. The table came from immunoSEQ multiplex PCR; TCRdb's copy has only in-frame clones and leaves some out. The sample has around 92,000 clones, about four fifths seen once. Sequencing input: PBMCs. The receptors derive from a female donor in good health and CMV-seropositive.

The rearrangement uses TRBV15 and TRBJ1-3; TRBD1 might be the D (5 bases). With 0 bases removed from V and 4 bases from J, the gap between germline ends came to 10 bases. This CDR3 region has 15 residues. Looked up from germline, CDR1 is LNHNV and CDR2 is YYDKDF (reference sequence). The CDR3 spells CATSRDSGPGNTIYF. The CDR3 DNA is TGTGCCACCAGCAGAGATTCAGGGCCGGGAAACACCATATATTTT. Filled out from reference TRBV15 and TRBJ1-3, the complete variable domain reads DAMVIQNPRYQVTQFGKPVTLSCSQTLNHNVMYWYQQKSSQAPKLLFHYYDKDFNNEADTPDNFQSRRPNTSFCFLDIRSPGLGDTAMYLCATSRDSGPGNTIYFGEGSWLTVV.

In its sample, this clone was seen once. J is TRBJ2-1 and V is TRBV4-2, with 8 bases matching TRBD2. Germline V lookup: CDR1 LGHNA, CDR2 YNFKEQ. Losses at the gene ends were 5 bases for V and 0 bases for J; bases not matched to a gene: 18. This CDR3 spans 20 amino acids. The CDR3 spells CASSIQLAATYSSSYNEQFF. For the CDR3, the DNA is TGTGCCAGCAGCATTCAACTAGCGGCCACCTATTCGAGCTCCTACAATGAGCAGTTCTTC.

V usage is TRBV27 and J usage is TRBJ1-2, with 9 bases aligning to TRBD1. The germline V gene encodes CDR1 MNHEY and CDR2 SMNVEV (reference sequence). The CDR3 runs 14 residues. V lost 6 bases and J lost 8; bases outside the gene matches: 10. The CDR3 DNA is TGTGCCAGCAGCCGAGAGGGACAGGGCAACGGCTACACCTTC. Translated: CASSREGQGNGYTF.

The rearrangement joins TRBV28 to TRBJ1-4; the match to TRBD1 covers 9 bases. V dropped 6 bases and J dropped 6; count of bases not matched to a gene: 5. CDR1 and CDR2 (germline): MDHEN, SYDVKM. This CDR3 has 14 residues. CDR3 DNA sequence: TGTGCCAGCAGCCGGGACAGGGCGCATGAAAAACTGTTTTTT. Translated, it gives CASSRDRAHEKLFF. The variable domain in full, completed from reference TRBV28 and TRBJ1-4, reads DVKVTQSSRYLVKRTGEKVFLECVQDMDHENMFWYRQDPGLGLRLIYFSYDVKMKEKGDIPEGYSVSREKKERFSLILESASTNQTSMYLCASSRDRAHEKLFFGSGTQLSVL.

The chain joins TRBV28 to TRBJ2-7; D gene ambiguous. Between the trimmed V and J ends, which lost 2 bases and 4 bases, there was a span of 12 bases. The germline gives CDR1 MDHEN, CDR2 SYDVKM. CDR3 length: 14 amino acids. CDR3 amino acids: CASSLTPSTYEQYF. The CDR3 nucleotides read TGTGCCAGCAGTTTAACTCCCTCTACTTACGAGCAGTACTTC.

This clone was observed a single time. The chain combines TRBV29-1 with TRBJ2-5, with D possibly TRBD1 on 5 matching bases. The end of the DNA is better explained by TRBJ2-7, so the J call may be wrong. The CDR3 has 11 residues. Per the germline V gene, CDR1 is SQVTM and CDR2 is ANQGSEA. The CDR3 reads CSVSQAYEQYF. The CDR3 coding sequence is TGCAGCGTTTCACAGGCCTACGAGCAGTACTTC.

The V gene is TRBV18, the J gene TRBJ1-4; no clear D gene. The V end was cut by 0 bases, the J end by 4 bases, with 9 bases between. Germline assignment: CDR1 KGHSH and CDR2 LQKENI. This CDR3 has 15 amino acids. The CDR3 coding sequence is TGTGCCAGCTCACCACCCTGGGAGAATAATGAAAAACTGTTTTTT. Protein: CASSPPWENNEKLFF. The full variable domain, with the rest looked up from reference TRBV18 and TRBJ1-4, is NAGVMQNPRHLVRRRGQEARLRCSPMKGHSHVYWYRQLPEEGLKFMVYLQKENIIDESGMPKERFSAEFPKEGPSILRIQQVVRGDSAAYFCASSPPWENNEKLFFGSGTQLSVL.

The J gene is TRBJ2-7, the V gene TRBV30, with D perhaps matching TRBD1 (6 bases). Germline V gene lookup returns CDR1 GTSNPN and CDR2 SVGIG (reference sequence). The CDR3 has 12 amino acids. V lost 2 bases to trimming and J lost 5 bases, with 10 bases between them. The CDR3 region has the DNA TGTGCCTGGAGTAGGGGGAGCCACGAGCAGTACTTC. It specifies CAWSRGSHEQYF.

CDR3: CASSATSSGGELFF. Written as DNA, the CDR3 is TGTGCCAGCAGCGCGACTAGCTCCGGCGGGGAGCTGTTTTTT. The rearrangement uses TRBV7-3 and TRBJ2-2; 7 bases align to TRBD2. Germline lookup yields CDR1 SGHTA and CDR2 FQGTGA. The CDR3 sequence is 14 residues long. V lost 5 bases to trimming and J lost 7 bases; unmatched junction nucleotides: 7.

This clone occurred many times. A junction boundary mismatches the germline segment, possibly from a read error. The chain has TRBV7-7 and TRBJ2-3; no reliable D call. This CDR3 spans 14 amino acids. Germline V lookup: CDR1 SSHAT, CDR2 FNYEAQ (reference sequence). The CDR3 region has the DNA TGTGCTAGCAGCTTAGCCCCAAGCACAGATACGCAGTATTTT. Amino acid sequence: CASSLAPSTDTQYF. Full variable domain (remainder filled in from reference TRBV7-7 and TRBJ2-3): GAGVSQSPRYKVTKRGQDVTLRCDPISSHATLYWYQQALGQGPEFLTYFNYEAQPDKSGLPSDRFSAERPEGSISTLTIQRTEQRDSAMYRCASSLAPSTDTQYFGPGTRLTVL.

The V call is TRBV10-3, the J call TRBJ2-7, with a weak D call TRBD2 (5 bases). Deletions cut 2 bases from V and 4 bases from J, with 15 bases between. The CDR3 runs 15 residues. The germline CDR1 and CDR2 sequences are ENHRY and SYGVKD. The CDR3 here is CAISERRISHYEQYF. CDR3 bases: TGTGCCATCAGTGAGAGGAGGATTTCCCATTACGAGCAGTACTTC.

The genes are TRBV4-1 and TRBJ1-1, with 9 bases that match TRBD1. Per the germline V gene, CDR1 is MGHRA and CDR2 is YSYEKL. With V trimmed by 7 bases and J by 3 bases, 6 bases remained unmatched. This CDR3 has 14 residues. The CDR3 protein is CASNRGQGDTEAFF. In DNA form, the CDR3 reads TGCGCCAGCAATCGGGGACAGGGTGACACTGAAGCTTTCTTT.

This CDR3 is CAISEAGAEQYF. For the CDR3, the DNA is TGTGCCATCAGTGAGGCAGGGGCCGAGCAGTACTTC. The rearrangement links TRBV10-3 to TRBJ2-7, with a tentative D call TRBD1 (6 bases). The CDR3 is 12 residues long. V lost 2 bases to trimming and J lost 6 bases, with 8 bases between them. Germline values: CDR1 ENHRY, CDR2 SYGVKD.

This clone has a handful of counts. The rearrangement uses TRBV29-1 and TRBJ1-1; 7 bases are a match to TRBD1. Germline-derived CDR1 and CDR2 are SQVTM and ANQGSEA. Germline trimming cut 2 bases from V and 4 bases from J; bases unmatched to any gene: 1. The CDR3 totals 12 residues. As DNA, the CDR3 is TGCAGCGTTGAACAGGGGGTCACTGAAGCTTTCTTT. This translates into CSVEQGVTEAFF.

This rearrangement joins TRBV7-8 to TRBJ1-5; 8 nucleotides align to TRBD1. Looked up from germline, CDR1 is SGHVS and CDR2 is FQNEAQ. The CDR3 length is 14 residues. J gave up 5 bases and V 4 bases, and 4 bases lay outside the gene matches. DNA for the CDR3: TGTGCCAGCAGCTCGGACAGGGTGGATCAGCCCCAGCATTTT. Protein: CASSSDRVDQPQHF.

CDR3 sequence: CASSARGQRYTF. DNA for the CDR3: TGTGCCAGCAGCGCGCGGGGCCAGAGATACACCTTC. The chain is built from TRBV28 and TRBJ1-2; possibly TRBD1 for D (5 bases). The germline V gene has CDR1 MDHEN and CDR2 SYDVKM. Trimming shortened V by 6 bases and J by 11 bases, and 16 bases separated the two germline ends. The CDR3 loop spans 12 amino acids.

The rearrangement joins TRBV30 to TRBJ1-5; 10 bases align to TRBD1. Germline-derived CDR1 and CDR2 are GTSNPN and SVGIG (reference sequence). V lost 5 bases to trimming and J lost 5 bases; unmatched junction nucleotides: 3. This CDR3 is 13 amino acids long. The CDR3 sequence is CAWDRGRDQPQHF. The CDR3 DNA is TGTGCCTGGGACAGGGGGCGCGATCAGCCCCAGCATTTT.

In its sample, this clone was seen a few times. The rearrangement uses TRBV5-8 and TRBJ2-5, with a possible D match to TRBD1 (6 bases). V lost 0 bases and J lost 11, with 14 bases in between. Germline CDR1 and CDR2: SGHTS and YDEGEE. The CDR3 runs 13 residues. The CDR3 region is CASSLEGVREQYF. The CDR3 bases are TGTGCCAGCAGCTTGGAGGGGGTGAGGGAGCAGTACTTC.

The V and J genes are TRBV28 and TRBJ1-6; 8 bases align to TRBD1. V lost 5 bases to trimming and J lost 6 bases; unmatched junction nucleotides: 9. Germline V gene data show CDR1 as MDHEN and CDR2 as SYDVKM. This CDR3 is built from 16 residues. CDR3 in DNA: TGTGCCAGCAGTCCCCCGGACAGGGCTAGTAATTCACCCCTCCACTTT. It specifies CASSPPDRASNSPLHF.

This clone has a count of ten or more. The chain links TRBV4-3 to TRBJ1-5; D perhaps matches TRBD1 (6 bases). Germline CDR1 LGHNA, CDR2 YSLEER. This CDR3 is 15 amino acids long. Trimming left V 0 bases short and J 9 bases short, with 15 bases between. CDR3 bases: TGCGCCAGCAGCCAAGATCGAACAGGGAGTCTGCCCCAGCATTTT. Translating gives CASSQDRTGSLPQHF.

This chain uses TRBV9 with TRBJ2-7; 7 bases agree with TRBD1. Trimming at V came to 0 bases and at J to 6 bases, leaving 3 bases not matched to a gene. Germline CDR1 is SGDLS and CDR2 is YYNGEE. This CDR3 contains 13 residues. The CDR3 DNA is TGTGCCAGCAGCGTAGAAGGGGGCGGCGAGCAGTACTTC. Translated, it gives CASSVEGGGEQYF.

The genes are TRBV30 and TRBJ2-7; D might be TRBD2 (6 bases). The CDR3 has 15 residues. V lost 8 bases to trimming and J lost 3 bases, with 23 bases between them. Germline loops: CDR1 GTSNPN, CDR2 SVGIG (reference sequence). CDR3 bases: TGTGCCGCGGCACTGGGGATTAGCGGCAACTACGAGCAGTACTTC. Its protein product is CAAALGISGNYEQYF. The complete variable domain, with remaining parts taken from reference TRBV30 and TRBJ2-7, reads SQTIHQWPATLVQPVGSPLSLECTVEGTSNPNLYWYRQAAGRGLQLLFYSVGIGQISSEVPQNLSASRPQDRQFILSSKKLLLSDSGFYLCAAALGISGNYEQYFGPGTRLTVT.

The rearrangement links TRBV21-1 to TRBJ1-5; TRBD1 was called by the table and not checked on the DNA. TRBV21-1 is termed a pseudogene. This CDR3 is built from 15 residues. CDR3 amino acids: CASSAQGISNQPQHF. The DNA of the CDR3 is TGTGCCAGCAGCGCCCAGGGGATTAGCAATCAGCCCCAGCATTTT.

The chain is built from TRBV28 and TRBJ1-5; 8 bases line up with TRBD1. Germline trimming cut 8 bases from V and 3 bases from J; bases unmatched to any gene: 12. The CDR3 covers 16 residues. The germline V gene has CDR1 MDHEN and CDR2 SYDVKM. The CDR3: CASGLQGGQDNQPQHF. In nucleotides, the CDR3 is TGTGCCAGCGGACTACAGGGGGGACAGGACAATCAGCCCCAGCATTTT.

The chain couples TRBV6-6 to TRBJ2-3; TRBD1 is a possible D gene (6 bases). Per the germline V gene, CDR1 is MNHNY and CDR2 is SVGAGI (reference sequence). V was shortened by 3 bases and J by 7 bases, with 8 bases between the two germline ends. CDR3 length: 12 residues. The chain's CDR3 is CASSYRGNTQYF. In DNA form, the CDR3 reads TGTGCCAGCAGTTATAGGGGGAATACGCAGTATTTT.

This rearrangement joins TRBV19 to TRBJ2-7; 9 bases fit TRBD1. The ends lost 6 bases at V and 3 bases at J; junction bases unmatched: 3. This CDR3 has 13 amino acids. In germline, CDR1 is LNHDA, CDR2 SQIVND (reference sequence). The DNA of the CDR3 is TGTGCCAGTAGCATGGGACAGGGCTACGAGCAGTACTTC. It specifies CASSMGQGYEQYF.

The chain is built from TRBV9 and TRBJ2-1; tentative D call: TRBD2 (5 bases). Trimming removed 0 bases at V and 3 bases at J, with 13 bases between. Germline-derived CDR1 and CDR2 are SGDLS and YYNGEE. This CDR3 comprises 16 residues. CDR3 bases: TGTGCCAGCAGCGTAGCGATTGTCGGGGTCTACAATGAGCAGTTCTTC. Protein sequence: CASSVAIVGVYNEQFF.

The chain combines TRBV9 with TRBJ1-2; TRBD1 might be the D (5 bases). Germline V gene sequence: CDR1 SGDLS, CDR2 YYNGEE. Trimming cost V 4 bases and J 6 bases, with 16 bases left between them. This CDR3 is built from 14 residues. The CDR3 coding sequence is TGTGCCAGCAGCCCCCGGCGACAGTTCGATGGCTACACCTTC. Amino acids: CASSPRRQFDGYTF.

The chain combines TRBV30 with TRBJ1-1; possibly TRBD1 for D (5 bases). Trimming left V 4 bases short and J 1 base short, with 13 bases between. This CDR3 region has 14 residues. Germline CDR1 GTSNPN, CDR2 SVGIG (reference sequence). As DNA, the CDR3 is TGTGCCTGGACCAAGGGACTAACGAACACTGAAGCTTTCTTT. Translation gives CAWTKGLTNTEAFF.

This clone was seen more than once but under ten times. The chain joins TRBV7-2 to TRBJ2-1; 9 bases agree with TRBD1. J gave up 8 bases and V 6 bases, and 8 bases lay outside the gene matches. The CDR3 is made up of 14 amino acids. The germline gives CDR1 SGHTA, CDR2 FQGNSA. This CDR3 is CASRRSQGAYEQFF. CDR3 coding DNA: TGTGCCAGCAGACGTTCACAGGGGGCGTATGAGCAGTTCTTC.